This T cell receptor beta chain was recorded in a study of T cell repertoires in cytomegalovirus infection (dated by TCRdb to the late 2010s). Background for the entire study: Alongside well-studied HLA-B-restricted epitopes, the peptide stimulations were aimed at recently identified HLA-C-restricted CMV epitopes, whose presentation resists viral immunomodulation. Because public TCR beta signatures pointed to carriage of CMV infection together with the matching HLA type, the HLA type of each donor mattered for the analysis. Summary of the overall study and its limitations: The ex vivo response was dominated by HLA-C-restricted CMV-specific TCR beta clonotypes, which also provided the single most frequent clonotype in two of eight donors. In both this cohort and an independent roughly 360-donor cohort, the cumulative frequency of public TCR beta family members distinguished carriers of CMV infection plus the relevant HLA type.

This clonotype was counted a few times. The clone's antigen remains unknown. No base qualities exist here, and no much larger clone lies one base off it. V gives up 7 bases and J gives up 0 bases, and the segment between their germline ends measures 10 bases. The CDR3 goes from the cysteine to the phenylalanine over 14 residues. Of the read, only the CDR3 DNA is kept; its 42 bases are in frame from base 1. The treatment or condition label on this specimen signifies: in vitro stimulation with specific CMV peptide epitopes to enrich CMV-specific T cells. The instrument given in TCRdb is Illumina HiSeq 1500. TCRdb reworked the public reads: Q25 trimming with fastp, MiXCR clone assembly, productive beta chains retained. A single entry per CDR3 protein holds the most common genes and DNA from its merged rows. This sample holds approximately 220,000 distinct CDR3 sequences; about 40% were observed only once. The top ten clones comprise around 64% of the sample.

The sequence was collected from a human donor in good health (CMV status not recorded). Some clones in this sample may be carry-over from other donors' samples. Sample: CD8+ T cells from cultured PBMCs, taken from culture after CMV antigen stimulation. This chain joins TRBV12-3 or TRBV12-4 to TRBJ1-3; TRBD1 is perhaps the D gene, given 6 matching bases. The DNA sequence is TGTGCCAGCAAAAAACAGGGCTCTGGAAACACCATATATTTT. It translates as CASKKQGSGNTIYF.